This section outlines one T cell receptor (beta chain) sequence together with its context. Its antigen is not yet known. No much larger clonotype is one base removed from it; base qualities were not supplied. The data originate from a study of blood T cell repertoires in COVID-19 (dated by TCRdb to 2020 to 2021). At the level of the whole study: Samples covering the acute and convalescent phases of COVID-19 were provided by collaborators in the United States, Italy and Spain. The material from the prospective study consisted of cDNA or gDNA derived from T cells, B-cell-depleted T cells, or PBMCs. Subjects who had been exposed to COVID-19, were actively infected with it, or had recovered from it provided the deeply sampled blood TCRbeta repertoires that made up the dataset. The repertoires were made available in a free public database intended to serve as a resource for research on the immune response to SARS-CoV-2. Samples came from the ongoing ImmuneRACE study (first 160 participants) plus 1,254 subjects from 6 global collaborators. The sample metadata nearly always contained a de-identified subject ID, COVID-19 status, age in years and sex. HLA class I and class II types, where available, came from metadata supplied by the sample provider rather than from assay-based typing. General findings and caveats noted by the study authors: Clinical and demographic metadata were provided uncurated, with the amount varying by source and participant.

Participants in the prospective study were aged about 18 to 95 years, lived in 24 United States geographic areas, and enrolled through a virtual design. To assign participants to cohorts, the prospective study relied on clinical history that participants themselves reported in a screening survey and a study questionnaire. Each participant in the prospective study had whole blood, serum and a nasopharyngeal or oropharyngeal swab collected by mobile phlebotomists. Prospective study participants could optionally give additional blood draws and questionnaires over an approximately two-month period. Prospective study blood samples were shipped either frozen or at room temperature before DNA extraction. TCRbeta CDR3 regions were amplified from genomic DNA by means of the immunoSEQ Assay, a bias-controlled multiplex PCR. For the original study's pipeline: Within the assay, amplification of reference gene primers was used to estimate how many nucleated cells each sample contained. Sequence reads were collapsed and filtered to measure the absolute abundance of every unique TCRbeta CDR3 rearrangement. For each sample, productive Simpson clonality was calculated by taking the square root of Simpson's diversity index across productive rearrangements. Imported from immuneACCESS, the table was reduced by TCRdb to in-frame sequences with V and J called. These copies leave out some clones; in studies compared against another copy, an unresolved V gene accounts for under half, and the cause of the remainder is not known. That table supplies the V and J calls and clone size; D and trimming were determined from the DNA. Present in this sample are about 210,000 clones, around 81% of which were seen just once. The ten largest clones represent 8% to 9% of the sample.

Sequencing was performed on PBMCs or T cells enriched from blood (not recorded which). The sequence was obtained from a woman in her forties or fifties with acute COVID-19.

The DNA sequence is TGTGCCAGCAGTTACCACCTGGCAGCGAACTATGGCTACACCTTC. Its product reads: CASSYHLAANYGYTF. Rearrangement joined TRBV6-2 or TRBV6-3 to TRBJ1-2, with the D gene not confidently named. V sheds 2 bases and J sheds 2 bases, leaving 12 bases between their ends. Via the germline V gene, CDR1 is MNHEY and CDR2 SVGEGT. Reading from cysteine to phenylalanine, the CDR3 counts 15 amino acids. Only CDR3 DNA remains: 45 bases, in frame from the first base.